This T cell receptor beta chain emerged from a study of cytomegalovirus exposure and HLA in healthy donors. Study-wide background: Of all 360 or so donors who were genotyped, about 84% belonged to the Caucasian-associated ancestry cluster.

A multiplex PCR was run with 60 Vbeta primers and 13 Jbeta primers. TCRdb's table, derived via immunoSEQ multiplex PCR, lists solely in-frame clones and lacks some. The sample shows about 64,000 clones, about 85% of them seen only once. This TCR came from a female donor in good health and CMV-seronegative. The sequencing sample was made of PBMCs.

Here the CDR3 reads CASSLEGATYGYTF. The CDR3 nucleotides read TGTGCCAGCAGTTTGGAGGGAGCAACCTATGGCTACACCTTC. The rearrangement links TRBV28 to TRBJ1-2; D gene unclear. This CDR3 is 14 amino acids long. The germline V gene encodes CDR1 MDHEN and CDR2 SYDVKM. Trimming cost V 3 bases and J 4 bases, with 12 bases left between them.